Listed below are T cell receptor beta chains from one sample, sequenced in a study of Graves' ophthalmopathy and Graves' hyperthyroidism. TCRdb called the multiplex PCR reads again in MiXCR, with one record for every CDR3 protein. The table shows around 1.1 million distinct CDR3 sequences, with 35% to 45% occurring only once. The sequenced material came from peripheral blood or thyroid tissue (not recorded which). The source of these receptors is an adult man with Graves' hyperthyroidism. Both conserved end residues are part of each CDR3. The D gene is left open where the match is weak. The size entry is marked missing in some rows and otherwise reads once, few, many or a size class.

TRBV20-1	TRBJ1-3	once	NA	CSAREPNGNTIYF	TGCAGTGCTAGAGAACCCAATGGAAACACCATATATTTT
TRBV28	TRBJ2-7	NA	NA	CASTHRVNEQYF	TGTGCCAGCACGCACAGGGTAAACGAGCAGTACTTC
TRBV24-1	TRBJ1-2	many	TRBD1	CATSESGGPGTYGYTF	TGTGCCACCAGTGAGTCAGGGGGGCCGGGGACCTATGGCTACACCTTC
TRBV29-1	TRBJ1-5	NA	TRBD1	CSEWTGSYQPQHF	TGCAGCGAATGGACAGGGAGTTATCAGCCCCAGCATTTT
TRBV12-3/TRBV12-4	TRBJ2-5	few	TRBD1	CASSVGQGWARETQYF	TGTGCCAGCAGCGTTGGACAGGGCTGGGCCCGTGAGACCCAGTACTTC
TRBV5-1	TRBJ2-7	NA	NA	CASSQLPATSEQYF	TGCGCCAGCAGTCAGCTCCCCGCCACCAGCGAGCAGTACTTC
TRBV29-1	TRBJ1-2	many	NA	CSVGGVGLGYTF	TGCAGCGTGGGGGGTGTTGGTCTTGGCTACACCTTC
TRBV19	TRBJ2-7	NA	TRBD1	CASSPAAGTGYFDEQYF	TGTGCCAGTAGCCCCGCCGCCGGGACAGGGTATTTCGACGAGCAGTACTTC
TRBV5-1	TRBJ1-2	few	NA	CASSLESRARNYGYTF	TGCGCCAGCAGCTTAGAGAGCAGGGCTCGGAACTATGGCTACACCTTC
TRBV9	TRBJ2-7	many	TRBD2	CASSVDPRETYEQYF	TGTGCCAGCAGCGTCGACCCGCGGGAGACGTACGAGCAGTACTTC
TRBV9	TRBJ2-7	NA	NA	CASSHATASYEQYF	TGTGCCAGCAGCCATGCGACAGCCTCCTACGAGCAGTACTTC
TRBV20-1	TRBJ2-5	few	TRBD2	CSALPSGTHQETQYF	TGCAGTGCCCTCCCAAGCGGGACCCACCAAGAGACCCAGTACTTC
TRBV5-1	TRBJ1-4	many	TRBD1	CASSPYRGTNEKLFF	TGTGCCAGCAGCCCTTACAGGGGGACTAATGAAAAACTGTTTTTT
TRBV20-1	TRBJ1-5	NA	TRBD1	CSVGTEGSNQPQHF	TGCAGTGTCGGGACAGAGGGTAGCAATCAGCCCCAGCATTTT
TRBV9	TRBJ1-1	NA	NA	CASSAGAWGTEAFF	TGTGCCAGCAGCGCAGGGGCATGGGGCACTGAAGCTTTCTTT
TRBV7-9	TRBJ1-1	NA	NA	CASSPGTEGLNF	TGTGCCAGCAGCCCAGGGACGGAGGGTCTTAACTTT
TRBV20-1	TRBJ1-5	NA	NA	CSALQVYNQPQHF	TGCAGTGCTTTACAGGTATACAATCAGCCCCAGCATTTT
TRBV15	TRBJ2-5	NA	TRBD2	CATSSGLAGASETQYF	TGTGCCACCAGCTCAGGACTAGCGGGAGCCTCAGAGACCCAGTACTTC
TRBV10-3	TRBJ1-1	once	NA	CAISDSTRGVWYTEAFF	TGTGCCATCAGTGACTCAACACGGGGGGTTTGGTACACTGAAGCTTTCTTT
TRBV10-3	TRBJ1-2	many	NA	CAISEIGGTGYTF	TGTGCCATCAGTGAGATAGGAGGGACTGGCTACACCTTC
TRBV6-2/TRBV6-3	TRBJ2-7	few	TRBD2	CASSYGRGAGGGEQYF	TGTGCCAGCAGTTACGGGCGGGGAGCGGGAGGAGGAGAGCAGTACTTC
TRBV7-2	TRBJ1-2	many	NA	CASSLQTLGYTF	TGTGCCAGCAGCTTACAGACCTTGGGCTACACCTTC
TRBV12-3/TRBV12-4	TRBJ2-7	few	NA	CASSNRPPAYEQYF	TGTGCCAGCAGCAACCGTCCCCCGGCCTACGAGCAGTACTTC
TRBV29-1	TRBJ2-5	few	TRBD2	CSGGCMQLNPSTTPPLADQETQYF	TGCAGCGGGGGTTGTATGCAGCTGAATCCCAGTACCACTCCCCCCCTAGCGGACCAAGAGACCCAGTACTTC
TRBV4-2	TRBJ1-5	few	NA	CASSQAGARCQPQHF	TGTGCCAGCAGCCAAGCGGGGGCGCGTTGTCAGCCCCAGCATTTT
TRBV7-2	TRBJ2-7	few	TRBD1	CASSSRQGSQQYF	TGTGCCAGCAGCTCCAGACAGGGAAGTCAGCAGTACTTC
TRBV30	TRBJ1-1	once	NA	CAWSPPNGEAFF	TGTGCCTGGAGTCCACCAAACGGTGAAGCTTTCTTT
TRBV20-1	TRBJ2-7	few	NA	CSADLGAGREQYF	TGCAGTGCTGATCTCGGGGCAGGGAGGGAGCAGTACTTC
TRBV2	TRBJ1-4	many	NA	CASSAVPTNEKLFF	TGTGCCAGCAGTGCAGTACCAACTAATGAAAAACTGTTTTTT
TRBV20-1	TRBJ2-7	many	TRBD2	CSARARTSASYEQYF	TGCAGTGCTAGAGCCCGGACTAGCGCAAGTTACGAGCAGTACTTC
TRBV29-1	TRBJ1-2	many	NA	CSARAPDGYTF	TGCAGCGCTCGGGCCCCCGATGGCTACACCTTC
TRBV10-3	TRBJ2-5	NA	NA	CAIGPGGLETQYF	TGTGCCATCGGTCCAGGGGGGCTGGAGACCCAGTACTTC
TRBV7-9	TRBJ1-1	NA	NA	CASSKQGDTEAFF	TGTGCCAGCAGCAAACAGGGCGACACTGAAGCTTTCTTT
TRBV29-1	TRBJ2-5	NA	NA	CSVLGADGDQYF	TGCAGCGTTTTGGGAGCCGACGGGGACCAGTACTTC
TRBV7-2	TRBJ1-1	many	NA	CASSPRGEVEAFF	TGTGCCAGCAGCCCTCGGGGTGAGGTTGAAGCTTTCTTT
TRBV29-1	TRBJ1-1	NA	NA	CSVVAGTEAFF	TGCAGCGTTGTAGCGGGGACTGAAGCTTTCTTT
TRBV7-8	TRBJ1-6	many	NA	CASRRPAGNSPLHF	TGTGCCAGCCGGAGGCCGGCGGGGAATTCACCCCTCCACTTT
TRBV16	TRBJ1-5	NA	NA	CASSQSWGLKYTNQPQHF	TGTGCCAGCAGTCAATCATGGGGGCTCAAATATACTAATCAGCCCCAGCATTTT
TRBV5-1	TRBJ2-7	NA	NA	CASSQEWFTYEQYF	TGCGCCAGCAGCCAAGAATGGTTCACCTACGAGCAGTACTTC